The rows below give T cell receptor beta chains drawn from one sample of a study of shared clonotypes between healthy human individuals. TCRdb's copy holds only in-frame clones and misses some; the assay was immunoSEQ multiplex PCR. Seen here are about 1 million clones, about 70% observed once, and the top ten hold nearly 1.5%. The specimen was memory CD4+ T cells sorted from blood. The source is a man aged 18 to 30 in good health. The CDR3 runs from the conserved cysteine through the conserved F or W. D genes are given only for firm matches. Size is stated for part of the rows, as once, few or many counts, or as a class when the clone is expanded.

cdr3_aa: CASSYFRTSEQYF
cdr3_nt: TGTGCCAGCAGTTACTTTCGGACTAGCGAGCAGTACTTC
j_call: TRBJ2-7
d_call: TRBD2
cdr3_length: 13
v_call: TRBV6-5
clone_size: many

cdr3_aa: CASSPGTSMETQYF
cdr3_nt: TGTGCCAGCAGCCCCGGGACTAGCATGGAGACCCAGTACTTC
j_call: TRBJ2-5
d_call: TRBD2
cdr3_length: 14
v_call: TRBV7-9
clone_size: once

cdr3_aa: CASSPKQGGGSEQYF
cdr3_nt: TGTGCCAGCTCACCAAAGCAGGGAGGTGGGTCCGAGCAGTACTTC
j_call: TRBJ2-7
d_call: .
cdr3_length: 15
v_call: TRBV18
clone_size: .

cdr3_aa: CASSLMGGGYGYTF
cdr3_nt: TGTGCCAGCAGTTTAATGGGAGGAGGCTATGGCTACACCTTC
j_call: TRBJ1-2
d_call: .
cdr3_length: 14
v_call: TRBV27
clone_size: many

cdr3_aa: CASSGRNSCNQPQHF
cdr3_nt: TGCGCCAGCAGCGGACGGAACTCTTGCAATCAGCCCCAGCATTTT
j_call: TRBJ1-5
d_call: .
cdr3_length: 15
v_call: TRBV10-1
clone_size: .

cdr3_aa: CASSGDRSDQPQHF
cdr3_nt: TGTGCCAGCAGTGGGGACAGGTCGGATCAGCCCCAGCATTTT
j_call: TRBJ1-5
d_call: TRBD1
cdr3_length: 14
v_call: TRBV2
clone_size: .

cdr3_aa: CASRWDRRGELFF
cdr3_nt: TGTGCCAGCAGGTGGGACAGACGCGGGGAGCTGTTTTTT
j_call: TRBJ2-2
d_call: TRBD1
cdr3_length: 13
v_call: TRBV7-8
clone_size: .

cdr3_aa: CASSQQGATYNEQFF
cdr3_nt: TGCGCCAGCAGCCAACAGGGGGCCACCTACAATGAGCAGTTCTTC
j_call: TRBJ2-1
d_call: TRBD1
cdr3_length: 15
v_call: TRBV4-1
clone_size: .

cdr3_aa: CASSFGTGVDEKLFF
cdr3_nt: TGTGCCAGCAGCTTCGGGACAGGGGTCGATGAAAAACTGTTTTTT
j_call: TRBJ1-4
d_call: TRBD1
cdr3_length: 15
v_call: TRBV7-6
clone_size: .

cdr3_aa: CAISEKNEKLFF
cdr3_nt: TGTGCCATCAGTGAGAAAAATGAAAAACTGTTTTTT
j_call: TRBJ1-4
d_call: .
cdr3_length: 12
v_call: TRBV10-3
clone_size: .

cdr3_aa: CASSLEGPNTEAFF
cdr3_nt: TGTGCCAGCAGTCTGGAGGGGCCCAACACTGAAGCTTTCTTT
j_call: TRBJ1-1
d_call: .
cdr3_length: 14
v_call: TRBV27
clone_size: .

cdr3_aa: CASSLMGSNTEAFF
cdr3_nt: TGTGCCAGCAGCTTAATGGGCAGTAACACTGAAGCTTTCTTT
j_call: TRBJ1-1
d_call: .
cdr3_length: 14
v_call: TRBV7-3
clone_size: .

cdr3_aa: CASSPGTFRGYTF
cdr3_nt: TGCGCCAGCAGCCCCGGGACGTTTCGTGGCTACACCTTC
j_call: TRBJ1-2
d_call: .
cdr3_length: 13
v_call: TRBV11-2
clone_size: .

cdr3_aa: CASRYEQGVGGYTF
cdr3_nt: TGTGCCAGCAGATACGAACAGGGAGTTGGTGGCTACACCTTC
j_call: TRBJ1-2
d_call: .
cdr3_length: 14
v_call: TRBV6-6
clone_size: .

cdr3_aa: CASSLAWTVTSGYNEQFF
cdr3_nt: TGTGCCAGCAGCTTAGCCTGGACTGTGACTAGCGGCTACAATGAGCAGTTCTTC
j_call: TRBJ2-1
d_call: TRBD2
cdr3_length: 18
v_call: TRBV11-2
clone_size: many

cdr3_aa: CASSSGTGQSSGELFF
cdr3_nt: TGTGCCAGCAGCTCTGGGACAGGCCAGTCATCCGGGGAGCTGTTTTTT
j_call: TRBJ2-2
d_call: TRBD1
cdr3_length: 16
v_call: TRBV28
clone_size: .

cdr3_aa: CASSLGGQGGHTGELFF
cdr3_nt: TGTGCCAGCAGCTTGGGTGGACAGGGGGGCCACACCGGGGAGCTGTTTTTT
j_call: TRBJ2-2
d_call: TRBD1
cdr3_length: 17
v_call: TRBV5-6
clone_size: .

cdr3_aa: CASSPVGQQETQYF
cdr3_nt: TGTGCCAGCAGCCCTGTGGGACAGCAAGAGACCCAGTACTTC
j_call: TRBJ2-5
d_call: TRBD1
cdr3_length: 14
v_call: TRBV5-6
clone_size: .

cdr3_aa: CASSPTRTGSETQYF
cdr3_nt: TGTGCCAGCAGCCCCACCCGGACAGGCTCAGAGACCCAGTACTTC
j_call: TRBJ2-5
d_call: TRBD1
cdr3_length: 15
v_call: TRBV7-9
clone_size: .

cdr3_aa: CASSESGGNSPLHF
cdr3_nt: TGTGCCAGCAGTGAGTCAGGGGGCAATTCACCCCTCCACTTT
j_call: TRBJ1-6
d_call: TRBD1
cdr3_length: 14
v_call: TRBV2
clone_size: .

cdr3_aa: CASSTPRQGAGELFF
cdr3_nt: TGTGCCAGTAGTACCCCTAGACAGGGTGCCGGGGAGCTGTTTTTT
j_call: TRBJ2-2
d_call: TRBD1
cdr3_length: 15
v_call: TRBV19
clone_size: .

cdr3_aa: CASSPGTAAYNEQFF
cdr3_nt: TGTGCCAGCTCACCCGGGACAGCTGCCTACAATGAGCAGTTCTTC
j_call: TRBJ2-1
d_call: TRBD1
cdr3_length: 15
v_call: TRBV18
clone_size: .

cdr3_aa: CASSPPFGGQWFF
cdr3_nt: TGTGCCAGCAGCCCCCCTTTTGGGGGACAATGGTTCTTC
j_call: TRBJ2-1
d_call: .
cdr3_length: 13
v_call: TRBV5-6
clone_size: .

cdr3_aa: CASRGMSGGRETQYF
cdr3_nt: TGTGCCAGTCGTGGGATGAGCGGGGGTAGGGAGACCCAGTACTTC
j_call: TRBJ2-5
d_call: TRBD2
cdr3_length: 15
v_call: TRBV19
clone_size: .

cdr3_aa: CSVGLAGGPYEQYF
cdr3_nt: TGCAGCGTCGGACTAGCGGGAGGGCCCTACGAGCAGTACTTC
j_call: TRBJ2-7
d_call: TRBD2
cdr3_length: 14
v_call: TRBV29-1
clone_size: .

cdr3_aa: CASSPRPLVNTEAFF
cdr3_nt: TGTGCCAGCAGTCCGCGTCCCTTGGTGAACACTGAAGCTTTCTTT
j_call: TRBJ1-1
d_call: .
cdr3_length: 15
v_call: TRBV6-5
clone_size: .

cdr3_aa: CASSYNNRGALFF
cdr3_nt: TGTGCCAGCAGCTATAATAACAGGGGTGCGCTGTTTTTT
j_call: TRBJ2-2
d_call: TRBD1
cdr3_length: 13
v_call: TRBV6-5
clone_size: .

cdr3_aa: CASSYSLAYENNEQFF
cdr3_nt: TGTGCCAGCAGTTACTCTCTAGCCTACGAGAACAATGAGCAGTTCTTC
j_call: TRBJ2-1
d_call: .
cdr3_length: 16
v_call: TRBV6-6
clone_size: .

cdr3_aa: CASSYSPGTGYTEAFF
cdr3_nt: TGCGCCAGCAGCTATTCCCCCGGGACAGGGTACACTGAAGCTTTCTTT
j_call: TRBJ1-1
d_call: TRBD1
cdr3_length: 16
v_call: TRBV4-1
clone_size: .

cdr3_aa: CASSPRQELSYEQYF
cdr3_nt: TGTGCCAGCTCACCCCGACAGGAACTTTCCTACGAGCAGTACTTC
j_call: TRBJ2-7
d_call: .
cdr3_length: 15
v_call: TRBV18
clone_size: .